This entry describes one T cell receptor (beta chain). This clone has a handful of counts. Its antigen remains undetermined. No per-base quality is available; no much larger clone lies one base away. The source of the sample is a study of control samples from healthy donors and cancer patients (dated by TCRdb to 2018 to 2020). The library was generated by the immunoSEQ multiplex PCR assay. Imported from immuneACCESS, the table was reduced by TCRdb to in-frame sequences with V and J called. These copies leave out some clones; in studies compared against another copy, an unresolved V gene accounts for under half, and the cause of the remainder is not known. The sample contains 130,000 to 150,000 clones, around 90% of them found a single time. The ten largest clones represent more than 4% of the sample. The source is a man younger than 45 in good health. Sequenced: blood.

The encoded CDR3 is CASSERGNMNTEAFF. The bases read TGTGCCAGCAGCGAACGGGGGAACATGAACACTGAAGCTTTCTTT. The V and J genes are TRBV9 and TRBJ1-1, with a tentative D gene TRBD1 over 5 matching bases. V lost 3 bases and J lost 0 bases; the stretch between them is 12 bases long. Taken from the germline V gene, the CDR1 and CDR2 loops are SGDLS and YYNGEE. From the cysteine through the phenylalanine, the CDR3 covers 15 amino acids. CDR3 DNA is the only sequence kept; it has 45 bases, read in frame from the first base.